Listed below are T cell receptor beta chains from one sample, sequenced in a study of cytomegalovirus exposure and HLA in healthy donors. TCRdb's table, derived via immunoSEQ multiplex PCR, lists solely in-frame clones and lacks some. The data hold about 180,000 clones, with about 75% observed a single time. Sequencing was performed on PBMCs. The receptors derive from a female donor in good health and CMV-seronegative. Each CDR3 is given with its conserved first and last residue. Fields, in order: V gene, D gene, clone size, J gene, CDR3 DNA, CDR3 protein. D genes are given only for firm matches. Not every row has a clone size; where given, it reads once, few, many or a size class.

v_call: TRBV6-6; d_call: TRBD2; clone_size: -; j_call: TRBJ2-1; cdr3_nt: TGTGCCAGCAGTGGGGGGCTAGCGGGGGGCTACAATGAGCAGTTCTTC; cdr3_aa: CASSGGLAGGYNEQFF
v_call: TRBV7-9; d_call: -; clone_size: -; j_call: TRBJ2-3; cdr3_nt: TGTGCCAGCAGCTACAACGCAGATACGCAGTATTTT; cdr3_aa: CASSYNADTQYF
v_call: TRBV6-4; d_call: -; clone_size: -; j_call: TRBJ2-1; cdr3_nt: TGTGCCAGCAGTCCTGTCGGGGATAACAATGAGCAGTTCTTC; cdr3_aa: CASSPVGDNNEQFF
v_call: TRBV27; d_call: TRBD1; clone_size: -; j_call: TRBJ2-6; cdr3_nt: TGTGCCAGCAGCCCCCGAATGGACAGGGTCTCTGGGGCCAACGTCCTGACTTTC; cdr3_aa: CASSPRMDRVSGANVLTF
v_call: TRBV5-4; d_call: TRBD2; clone_size: -; j_call: TRBJ2-1; cdr3_nt: TGTGCCAGCAGCGCCTGGACTAGCGACCCCTACAATGAGCAGTTCTTC; cdr3_aa: CASSAWTSDPYNEQFF
v_call: TRBV19; d_call: -; clone_size: once; j_call: TRBJ2-5; cdr3_nt: TGTGCCAGTAGTAGGGCGTTCCAAGAGACCCAGTACTTC; cdr3_aa: CASSRAFQETQYF
v_call: TRBV28; d_call: TRBD1; clone_size: -; j_call: TRBJ2-7; cdr3_nt: TGTGCCAGCAAGGGGGTCGGGACAGGGTTCCACGAGCAGTACTTC; cdr3_aa: CASKGVGTGFHEQYF
v_call: TRBV15; d_call: -; clone_size: -; j_call: TRBJ2-5; cdr3_nt: TGTGCCACCAGCTTGTCGAGCGGGACCCAGTACTTC; cdr3_aa: CATSLSSGTQYF
v_call: TRBV9; d_call: TRBD2; clone_size: -; j_call: TRBJ2-1; cdr3_nt: TGTGCCAGCAGCGTAGATGCGGGGGGGGACAATGAGCAGTTCTTC; cdr3_aa: CASSVDAGGDNEQFF
v_call: TRBV4-1; d_call: -; clone_size: -; j_call: TRBJ2-4; cdr3_nt: TGCGCCAGCAGCCAAGAGGAGCGCGAGGTTAAAAACATTCAGTACTTC; cdr3_aa: CASSQEEREVKNIQYF
v_call: TRBV5-1; d_call: TRBD1; clone_size: -; j_call: TRBJ2-7; cdr3_nt: TGCGCCAGCAGCCCTCGGACAGGGGCGTACGAGCAGTACTTC; cdr3_aa: CASSPRTGAYEQYF
v_call: TRBV6-5; d_call: -; clone_size: -; j_call: TRBJ2-4; cdr3_nt: TGTGCCAGCAGTACGGGTTTTGGCAAAAACATTCAGTACTTC; cdr3_aa: CASSTGFGKNIQYF
v_call: TRBV5-6; d_call: TRBD2; clone_size: -; j_call: TRBJ2-3; cdr3_nt: TGTGCCAGCACCACTAGGGGCACTAGCGGAAGCACAGATACGCAGTATTTT; cdr3_aa: CASTTRGTSGSTDTQYF
v_call: TRBV6-1; d_call: TRBD1; clone_size: -; j_call: TRBJ1-6; cdr3_nt: TGTGCCAGCAGTGGTCCCACAGGGGGCTCCTATAATTCACCCCTCCACTTT; cdr3_aa: CASSGPTGGSYNSPLHF
v_call: TRBV4-3; d_call: -; clone_size: -; j_call: TRBJ1-5; cdr3_nt: TGCGCCAGCAGCCAAGGTTTAACAGGGACCCTCAATCAGCCCCAGCATTTT; cdr3_aa: CASSQGLTGTLNQPQHF
v_call: TRBV4-3; d_call: TRBD1; clone_size: -; j_call: TRBJ2-5; cdr3_nt: TGCGCCAGCAGCCAAGATCGCAGGGGGCTCCCAGAGACCCAGTACTTC; cdr3_aa: CASSQDRRGLPETQYF
v_call: TRBV19; d_call: TRBD1; clone_size: -; j_call: TRBJ1-1; cdr3_nt: TGTGCCAGTAGTGCCGGACAGGGTTTAAGCACTGAAGCTTTCTTT; cdr3_aa: CASSAGQGLSTEAFF
v_call: TRBV4-3; d_call: -; clone_size: -; j_call: TRBJ1-2; cdr3_nt: TGCGCCAGCAGCCAAGAAGGAGGTCGCTATGGCTACACCTTC; cdr3_aa: CASSQEGGRYGYTF
v_call: TRBV2; d_call: TRBD1; clone_size: -; j_call: TRBJ2-1; cdr3_nt: TGTGCCAGCGGATCCGGGACAGCTTTGTCTAATGAGCAGTTCTTC; cdr3_aa: CASGSGTALSNEQFF
v_call: TRBV10-3; d_call: TRBD1; clone_size: few; j_call: TRBJ2-7; cdr3_nt: TGTGCCATCAGGGACAGGGGCCCCGAGCAGTACTTC; cdr3_aa: CAIRDRGPEQYF
v_call: TRBV6-5; d_call: TRBD1; clone_size: few; j_call: TRBJ2-6; cdr3_nt: TGTGCCAGCAGTTCTACAGGGGCGGCTGGGGCCAACGTCCTGACTTTC; cdr3_aa: CASSSTGAAGANVLTF
v_call: TRBV4-3; d_call: -; clone_size: -; j_call: TRBJ2-7; cdr3_nt: TGCGCCAGCAGCCAAGATCCGCCAGGGTCCTCCTACGAGCAGTACTTC; cdr3_aa: CASSQDPPGSSYEQYF
v_call: TRBV4-3; d_call: -; clone_size: -; j_call: TRBJ2-2; cdr3_nt: TGCGCCAGCAGCCAAGATCGGTTCGCGAACACCGGGGAGCTGTTTTTT; cdr3_aa: CASSQDRFANTGELFF
v_call: TRBV27; d_call: -; clone_size: -; j_call: TRBJ2-7; cdr3_nt: TGTGCCAGCAGTTGGGGGGGCCGTTCCTACGAGCAGTACTTC; cdr3_aa: CASSWGGRSYEQYF
v_call: TRBV30; d_call: -; clone_size: -; j_call: TRBJ2-4; cdr3_nt: TGTGCCTGGAGTTCCCCCGGGGGAGGTAGGGGAAACATTCAGTACTTC; cdr3_aa: CAWSSPGGGRGNIQYF
v_call: TRBV19; d_call: -; clone_size: -; j_call: TRBJ1-4; cdr3_nt: TGTGCCAGTAAACCGGGACAACTAAATGAAAAACTGTTTTTT; cdr3_aa: CASKPGQLNEKLFF
v_call: TRBV6-4; d_call: TRBD1; clone_size: -; j_call: TRBJ1-2; cdr3_nt: TGTGCCAGCAGCCCGACAGGGGTTGGGGATGGCTACACCTTC; cdr3_aa: CASSPTGVGDGYTF
v_call: TRBV18; d_call: TRBD2; clone_size: once; j_call: TRBJ2-1; cdr3_nt: TGTGCCAGCTCACCGGGTAGCGGGAGGCCCTCCTACAATGAGCAGTTCTTC; cdr3_aa: CASSPGSGRPSYNEQFF
v_call: TRBV7-2; d_call: TRBD1; clone_size: -; j_call: TRBJ2-5; cdr3_nt: TGTGCCAGCAGCCCGTGGACAGGAAGTCTGGAGACCCAGTACTTC; cdr3_aa: CASSPWTGSLETQYF
v_call: TRBV9; d_call: TRBD1; clone_size: once; j_call: TRBJ1-4; cdr3_nt: TGTGCCAGCAGCGCGACAGGGGGTCAAACTAATGAAAAACTGTTTTTT; cdr3_aa: CASSATGGQTNEKLFF
v_call: TRBV11-2; d_call: TRBD1; clone_size: -; j_call: TRBJ1-4; cdr3_nt: TGTGCCAGTCGGGCTGCAGGGGGAATCGAAAAACTGTTTTTT; cdr3_aa: CASRAAGGIEKLFF
v_call: TRBV28; d_call: TRBD1; clone_size: -; j_call: TRBJ2-4; cdr3_nt: TGTGCCAGCGGGACAGGGGAAATTTCCAAAAACATTCAGTACTTC; cdr3_aa: CASGTGEISKNIQYF
v_call: TRBV5-1; d_call: TRBD1; clone_size: -; j_call: TRBJ2-7; cdr3_nt: TGCGCCAGCAGCTCGACAGGGGACCTCCCCAACGAGCAGTACTTC; cdr3_aa: CASSSTGDLPNEQYF
v_call: TRBV5-8; d_call: TRBD1; clone_size: -; j_call: TRBJ2-7; cdr3_nt: TGTGCCAGCAGCTCCTCCGGGACAGACTCCTACGAGCAGTACTTC; cdr3_aa: CASSSSGTDSYEQYF
v_call: TRBV6-1; d_call: -; clone_size: -; j_call: TRBJ1-6; cdr3_nt: TGTGCCAGCAGTGCGGACAGCGCTACTTCACCCCTCCACTTT; cdr3_aa: CASSADSATSPLHF
v_call: TRBV5-1; d_call: TRBD1; clone_size: -; j_call: TRBJ2-2; cdr3_nt: TGCGCCAGCGACTCTCACACCGGGACAGGGAAGGTCGGGGAGCTGTTTTTT; cdr3_aa: CASDSHTGTGKVGELFF
v_call: TRBV6-4; d_call: -; clone_size: -; j_call: TRBJ2-5; cdr3_nt: TGTGCCAGCAGTCTGGGGGCCCAAGAGACCCAGTACTTC; cdr3_aa: CASSLGAQETQYF
v_call: TRBV25-1; d_call: -; clone_size: -; j_call: TRBJ1-1; cdr3_nt: TGTGCCAGCAGTGATCTCGGGGTTAACACTGAAGCTTTCTTT; cdr3_aa: CASSDLGVNTEAFF
v_call: TRBV4-1; d_call: -; clone_size: once; j_call: TRBJ1-5; cdr3_nt: TGCGCCAGCAGCCAAGTGCAGGGTAGCAATCAGCCCCAGCATTTT; cdr3_aa: CASSQVQGSNQPQHF